Listed below are T cell receptor beta chains from one sample, sequenced in a study of shared clonotypes between healthy human individuals. Clones were read by immunoSEQ multiplex PCR, and TCRdb kept only the in-frame ones, dropping some. The table shows some 980,000 clones, with around three quarters occurring only once. Sequencing input: memory CD4+ T cells sorted from blood. The receptors derive from a man younger than 35 in good health. The CDR3 runs from the conserved cysteine through the conserved F or W. The order of the fields is J gene, clone size, D gene, V gene, CDR3 protein, CDR3 DNA. D genes are given only for firm matches. The size of a clone is reported for some rows only, either as once, few or many, or as a class for expanded clones.

TRBJ2-5 | - | TRBD2 | TRBV5-1 | CASSLAASGGLRETQYF | TGCGCCAGCAGCTTGGCGGCTAGCGGGGGGCTCCGGGAGACCCAGTACTTC
TRBJ1-1 | many | - | TRBV18 | CASSPPLGGTEAFF | TGTGCCAGCTCACCACCGCTGGGAGGAACTGAAGCTTTCTTT
TRBJ1-5 | few | - | TRBV30 | CAWSRTGRYSNQPQHF | TGTGCCTGGAGCAGAACAGGGAGATATAGCAATCAGCCCCAGCATTTT
TRBJ2-7 | - | - | TRBV13 | CASSLVMGERDEQYF | TGTGCCAGCAGCTTAGTTATGGGGGAGAGGGACGAGCAGTACTTC
TRBJ2-1 | - | - | TRBV7-2 | CATRVAKSSYNEQFF | TGTGCCACCCGCGTCGCGAAGAGCTCCTACAATGAGCAGTTCTTC
TRBJ1-1 | - | TRBD1 | TRBV7-2 | CASSSDRSTGAGSFF | TGTGCCAGCAGCTCGGACCGGTCGACAGGGGCGGGCTCTTTCTTT
TRBJ1-2 | - | - | TRBV5-1 | CASSLGEVSHGYTF | TGCGCCAGCAGTCTGGGGGAAGTGTCCCATGGCTACACCTTC
TRBJ1-2 | many | - | TRBV6-5 | CASSPGGENYGYTF | TGTGCCAGCAGCCCTGGGGGAGAGAACTATGGCTACACCTTC
TRBJ1-1 | - | - | TRBV7-2 | CASSFTRDSQSRRPTEAFF | TGTGCCAGCAGCTTTACGCGCGACTCGCAATCCCGCCGACCCACTGAAGCTTTCTTT
TRBJ2-2 | - | TRBD2 | TRBV30 | CAWSGRTGELFF | TGTGCCTGGAGCGGGAGGACCGGGGAGCTGTTTTTT
TRBJ1-2 | - | - | TRBV7-9 | CASSLSTASYGYTF | TGTGCCAGCAGCTTATCGACAGCCAGCTATGGCTACACCTTC
TRBJ1-1 | - | - | TRBV6-6 | CASSLRDLNTEAFF | TGTGCCAGCAGTCTGAGGGATTTGAACACTGAAGCTTTCTTT
TRBJ1-6 | - | - | TRBV4-2 | CASSQGVKGSSYNSPLHF | TGTGCCAGCAGCCAAGGAGTGAAGGGGAGCTCCTATAATTCACCCCTCCACTTT
TRBJ2-2 | - | TRBD1 | TRBV11-1 | CASSMTGGGTGELFF | TGTGCCAGCAGCATGACAGGGGGAGGCACCGGGGAGCTGTTTTTT
TRBJ2-5 | many | TRBD2 | TRBV5-4 | CASSLGGGGAQETQYF | TGTGCCAGCAGCTTGGGTGGCGGGGGGGCCCAAGAGACCCAGTACTTC
TRBJ2-7 | - | TRBD1 | TRBV6-6 | CASSWDRGASYEQYF | TGTGCCAGCAGTTGGGACAGGGGGGCCTCCTACGAGCAGTACTTC
TRBJ1-2 | - | - | TRBV7-8 | CASSLGAGDYGYTF | TGTGCCAGCAGCTTAGGGGCAGGGGACTATGGCTACACCTTC
TRBJ1-4 | - | - | TRBV7-2 | CASSLLTHSEKLFF | TGTGCCAGCAGCTTATTAACCCACAGTGAAAAACTGTTTTTT
TRBJ2-3 | - | TRBD1 | TRBV7-8 | CASSPPEGATDTQYF | TGTGCCAGCAGCCCTCCTGAGGGGGCCACAGATACGCAGTATTTT
TRBJ1-2 | - | - | TRBV6-5 | CASSPDMIYGYTF | TGTGCCAGCAGCCCGGACATGATCTATGGCTACACCTTC
TRBJ1-3 | - | - | TRBV6-1 | CATRAVGNTIYF | TGTGCCACCCGGGCCGTCGGAAACACCATATATTTT
TRBJ2-5 | - | TRBD2 | TRBV5-1 | CASSPSAGGSEETQYF | TGCGCCAGCAGCCCGTCAGCGGGGGGTAGTGAAGAGACCCAGTACTTC
TRBJ2-3 | - | TRBD1 | TRBV5-1 | CASSFQGAKDTQYF | TGCGCCAGCAGCTTCCAGGGGGCGAAAGATACGCAGTATTTT
TRBJ1-5 | - | TRBD1 | TRBV7-8 | CASSLGQGKPQHF | TGTGCCAGCAGCTTAGGACAGGGTAAGCCCCAGCATTTT
TRBJ1-2 | - | - | TRBV6-1 | CASRGANYGYTF | TGTGCCAGCAGGGGCGCTAACTATGGCTACACCTTC
TRBJ2-3 | - | TRBD2 | TRBV4-2 | CASSQGLAMSTDTQYF | TGTGCCAGCAGCCAGGGACTAGCGATGAGCACAGATACGCAGTATTTT
TRBJ1-2 | - | - | TRBV15 | CATSRGSQNYGYTF | TGTGCCACCAGCAGAGGGTCACAGAACTATGGCTACACCTTC
TRBJ1-6 | - | TRBD1 | TRBV30 | CAWRDRVDSPLHF | TGTGCCTGGAGGGACAGGGTGGATTCACCCCTCCACTTT
TRBJ1-2 | - | TRBD1 | TRBV2 | CASHTGTGGDGYTF | TGTGCCAGTCATACCGGGACAGGGGGAGATGGCTACACCTTC
TRBJ1-2 | - | TRBD1 | TRBV5-1 | CASSLNIPGQGEGYTF | TGCGCCAGCAGCTTGAACATACCGGGACAGGGGGAAGGCTACACCTTC
TRBJ2-1 | once | TRBD1 | TRBV4-3 | CASSRSPGQGINEQFF | TGCGCCAGCAGCCGGTCTCCGGGACAGGGGATCAATGAGCAGTTCTTC
TRBJ2-2 | - | - | TRBV10-2 | CASRTTGTTGELFF | TGCGCCAGCCGCACGACGGGGACCACCGGGGAGCTGTTTTTT
TRBJ1-2 | - | TRBD1 | TRBV5-4 | CASSSQKAGGHGYTF | TGTGCCAGCAGCTCCCAGAAGGCAGGGGGCCATGGCTACACCTTC
TRBJ2-5 | - | TRBD1 | TRBV7-9 | CASSLRPDRGSETQYF | TGTGCCAGCAGCTTACGCCCGGACAGGGGGTCCGAGACCCAGTACTTC
TRBJ1-5 | many | TRBD1 | TRBV28 | CASSPGGSGQPQHF | TGTGCCAGCAGTCCAGGGGGGTCTGGTCAGCCCCAGCATTTT
TRBJ1-6 | many | TRBD1 | TRBV25-1 | CASSGDRGSSSPLHF | TGTGCCAGCAGCGGTGACAGGGGGTCTTCTTCACCCCTCCACTTT
TRBJ2-1 | - | - | TRBV5-1 | CASSLVGSLDEQFF | TGCGCCAGCAGCTTGGTCGGGAGCTTGGATGAGCAGTTCTTC
TRBJ2-7 | - | - | TRBV10-3 | CAISEVSSYEQYF | TGTGCCATCAGTGAGGTTTCCAGCTACGAGCAGTACTTC
TRBJ2-5 | - | - | TRBV5-6 | CASSLGPERQETQYF | TGTGCCAGCAGCTTGGGACCTGAACGACAAGAGACCCAGTACTTC
TRBJ1-1 | - | - | TRBV5-4 | CASSLILQSEAFF | TGTGCCAGCAGCTTGATATTGCAGAGTGAAGCTTTCTTT
TRBJ2-4 | - | - | TRBV29-1 | CSVETGRDRNIQYF | TGCAGCGTTGAAACAGGACGGGATCGGAACATTCAGTACTTC